This T cell receptor beta chain was documented in a study of blood T cell repertoires in COVID-19. About the study: Sources were T cells, B-cell-depleted T cells, or PBMCs; the material itself was cDNA or gDNA.

In germline, CDR1 is MDHEN, CDR2 SYDVKM. CDR3 length: 15 amino acids. V shed 5 bases and J 2 bases; nucleotides not matched to a gene: 8. In the original workflow: From reference gene primer amplification, estimates of nucleated cell counts were derived. Libraries were prepared by immunoSEQ multiplex PCR; TCRdb keeps only in-frame clonotypes and omits some of them. The D gene and trimming were derived from the DNA, and the V and J assignments and clone size from that table. The sample records roughly 140,000 clones, around 86% being singletons. Participant age was about 18 to 100 years, and participants resided in roughly 25 US areas. For recovered donors of Cohort 3, there were two negative PCRs, clearance, or symptom resolution.

Sequenced sample: PBMCs or T cells enriched from blood (not recorded which). The sequence was collected from a man in his sixties who had recovered from COVID-19. The rearrangement links TRBV28 to TRBJ2-7; 8 bases align to TRBD2. This CDR3 reads CASSTSGGAPYEQYF. For the CDR3, the DNA is TGTGCCAGCAGTACATCGGGGGGGGCCCCCTACGAGCAGTACTTC.